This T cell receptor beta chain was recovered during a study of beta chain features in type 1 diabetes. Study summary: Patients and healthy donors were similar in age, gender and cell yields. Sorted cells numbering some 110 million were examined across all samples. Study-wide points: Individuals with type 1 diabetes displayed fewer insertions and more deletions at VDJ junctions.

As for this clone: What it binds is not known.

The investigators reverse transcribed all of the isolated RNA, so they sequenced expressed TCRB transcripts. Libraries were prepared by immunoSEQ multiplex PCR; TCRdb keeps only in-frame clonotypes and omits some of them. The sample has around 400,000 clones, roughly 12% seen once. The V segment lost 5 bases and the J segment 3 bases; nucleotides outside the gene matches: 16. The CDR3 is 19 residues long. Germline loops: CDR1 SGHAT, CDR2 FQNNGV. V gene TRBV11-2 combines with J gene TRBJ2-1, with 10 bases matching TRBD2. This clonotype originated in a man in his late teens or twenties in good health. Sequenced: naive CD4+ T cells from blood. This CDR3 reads CASSGGVLAGVYDYNEQFF. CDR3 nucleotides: TGTGCCAGCAGCGGAGGAGTCCTAGCGGGGGTATATGACTACAATGAGCAGTTCTTC.